This T cell receptor (beta chain) is from a study of cytomegalovirus exposure and HLA in healthy donors. Study summary: There were about 85 million unique TCRs (from HLA-typed donors) in an early data release. Assignment to the Caucasian-associated ancestry cluster applied to around 82% of the approximately 360 genotyped donors.

The study ran its PCR with 60 Vbeta and 13 Jbeta primers. Profiling relied on immunoSEQ multiplex PCR, and the TCRdb table lists in-frame clones only, not all of them. In the table there are 60,000 to 90,000 clones, 84% of which are singletons. CDR1 is SGHRS and CDR2 is YFSETQ in the germline V gene. The trim removed 4 bases at V and 7 bases at J, leaving 4 bases unmatched. The length of the CDR3 is 14 residues. The sequence was collected from a man aged 70 or older in good health and CMV-seropositive. The genes are TRBV5-1 and TRBJ2-1; 11 positions agree with TRBD2. Sequencing was carried out using PBMCs. CDR3 amino acids: CASSEGLAANEQFF. Written as DNA, the CDR3 is TGCGCCAGCAGCGAGGGACTAGCGGCTAATGAGCAGTTCTTC.